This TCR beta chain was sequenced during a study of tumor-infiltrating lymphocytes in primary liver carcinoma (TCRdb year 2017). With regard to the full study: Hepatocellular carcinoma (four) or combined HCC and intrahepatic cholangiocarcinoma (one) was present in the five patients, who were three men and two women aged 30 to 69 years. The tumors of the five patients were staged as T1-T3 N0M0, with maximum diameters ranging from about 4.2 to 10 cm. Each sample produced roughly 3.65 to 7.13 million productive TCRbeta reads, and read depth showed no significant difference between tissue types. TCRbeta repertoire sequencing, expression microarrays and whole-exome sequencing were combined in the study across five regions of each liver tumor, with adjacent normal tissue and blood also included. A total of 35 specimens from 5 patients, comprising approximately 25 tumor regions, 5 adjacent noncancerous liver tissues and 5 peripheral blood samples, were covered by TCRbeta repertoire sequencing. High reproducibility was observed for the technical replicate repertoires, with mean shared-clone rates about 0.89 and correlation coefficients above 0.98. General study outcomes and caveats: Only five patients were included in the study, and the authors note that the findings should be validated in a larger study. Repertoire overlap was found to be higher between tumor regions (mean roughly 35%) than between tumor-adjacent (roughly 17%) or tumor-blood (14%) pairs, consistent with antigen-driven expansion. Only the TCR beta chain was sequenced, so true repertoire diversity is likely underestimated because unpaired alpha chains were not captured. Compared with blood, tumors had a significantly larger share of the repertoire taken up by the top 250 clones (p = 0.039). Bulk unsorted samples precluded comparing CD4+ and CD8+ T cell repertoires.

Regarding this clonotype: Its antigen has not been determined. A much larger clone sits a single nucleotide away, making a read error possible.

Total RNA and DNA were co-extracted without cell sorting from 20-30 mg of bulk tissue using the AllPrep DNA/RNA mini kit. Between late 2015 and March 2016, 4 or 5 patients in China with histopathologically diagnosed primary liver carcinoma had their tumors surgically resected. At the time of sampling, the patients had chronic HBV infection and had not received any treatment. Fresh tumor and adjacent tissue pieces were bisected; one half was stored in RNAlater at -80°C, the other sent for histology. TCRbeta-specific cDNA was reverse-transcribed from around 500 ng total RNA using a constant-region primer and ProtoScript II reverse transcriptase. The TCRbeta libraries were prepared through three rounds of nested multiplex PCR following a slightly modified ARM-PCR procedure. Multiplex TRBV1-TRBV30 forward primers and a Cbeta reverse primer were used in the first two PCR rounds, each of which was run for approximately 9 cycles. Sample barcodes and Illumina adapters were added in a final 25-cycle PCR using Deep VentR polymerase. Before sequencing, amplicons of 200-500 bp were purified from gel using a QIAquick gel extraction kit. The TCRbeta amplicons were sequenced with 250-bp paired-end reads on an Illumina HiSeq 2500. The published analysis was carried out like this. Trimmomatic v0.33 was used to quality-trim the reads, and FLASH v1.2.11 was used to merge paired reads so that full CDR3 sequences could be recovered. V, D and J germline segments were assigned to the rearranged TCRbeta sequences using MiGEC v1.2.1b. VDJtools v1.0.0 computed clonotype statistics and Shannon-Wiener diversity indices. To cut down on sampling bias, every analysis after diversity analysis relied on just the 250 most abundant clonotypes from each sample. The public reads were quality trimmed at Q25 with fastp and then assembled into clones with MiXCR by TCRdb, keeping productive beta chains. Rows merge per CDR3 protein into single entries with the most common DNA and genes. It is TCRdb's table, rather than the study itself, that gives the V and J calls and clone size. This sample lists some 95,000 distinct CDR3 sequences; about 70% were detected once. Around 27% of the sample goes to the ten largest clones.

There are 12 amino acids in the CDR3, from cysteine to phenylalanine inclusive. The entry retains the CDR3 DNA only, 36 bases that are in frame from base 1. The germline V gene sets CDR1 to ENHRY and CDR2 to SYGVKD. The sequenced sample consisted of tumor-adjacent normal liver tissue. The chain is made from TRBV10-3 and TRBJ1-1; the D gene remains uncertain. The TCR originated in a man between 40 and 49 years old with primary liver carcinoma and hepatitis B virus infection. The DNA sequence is TGTGTCATCAGTGAGGGTCGGTATGAAGCTTTCTTT. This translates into CVISEGRYEAFF.